The present T cell receptor beta chain was sequenced within a study of control samples from healthy donors and cancer patients. Of note for this clone: Other DNA sequences in the sample encode the same CDR3.

Sequenced by immunoSEQ multiplex PCR; TCRdb stores in-frame clones only, minus some. In total, the table holds 150,000 to 200,000 clones. The length of the CDR3 is 14 residues. The trim removed 5 bases at V and 2 bases at J, leaving 4 bases unmatched. Germline CDR1 and CDR2: LNHDA and SQIVND (reference sequence). Sequences were obtained from blood. J is TRBJ1-1 and V is TRBV19, with 8 positions matching TRBD1. This sequence originates from a woman in her 30s in good health. CDR3 in amino acids: CASSPGQGNTEAFF. The CDR3 nucleotides are TGTGCCAGTAGTCCAGGACAGGGAAACACTGAAGCTTTCTTT. Complete variable domain (other parts from reference TRBV19 and TRBJ1-1): DGGITQSPKYLFRKEGQNVTLSCEQNLNHDAMYWYRQDPGQGLRLIYYSQIVNDFQKGDIAEGYSVSREKKESFPLTVTSAQKNPTAFYLCASSPGQGNTEAFFGQGTRLTVV.